The present T cell receptor (beta chain) was sequenced within a study of CD8 T cells in Susac syndrome. This clonotype was detected only once. Germline V CDR1 and CDR2: LGHNA, YNFKEQ. J was trimmed by 2 bases and V by 1 base; bases with no gene match: 12. This CDR3 comprises 18 residues. When the RNA was reverse transcribed, random hexamers were used with an input of roughly 0.45 to 1 ug. TCRdb recomputed calls from the immunoSEQ multiplex PCR reads with MiXCR, one row per CDR3 protein. The sample lists about 200,000 distinct CDR3 sequences; around 95% were seen once. The V gene is TRBV4-2, the J gene TRBJ2-7, with 9 positions matching TRBD1. Sequenced sample: CD4+ T cells from PBMCs. This TCR came from a human donor with multiple sclerosis. CDR3 nucleotides: TGTGCCAGCAGCCAAGCCTCTATACCCGGGACAGGGACCTACGAGCAGTACTTC. Translated: CASSQASIPGTGTYEQYF.